Presented here are 14 T cell receptor beta chains from one specimen sequenced in a study of T cell responses to AZD1222 COVID-19 vaccine. Assay used: immunoSEQ multiplex PCR; TCRdb lists only in-frame clones, some missing. This sample has about 180,000 clones; 85% to 95% occur once, and the top ten carry 2.6%. Sequences were derived from peripheral blood, sampled on day 0 of AZD1222 vaccination. These receptors were taken from an adult in good health.

The chain recombines TRBV6-5 with TRBJ1-5, with TRBD1 identical over 7 bases. Germline loops: CDR1 MNHEY, CDR2 SVGAGI. The V gene end was trimmed by 8 bases and the J gene end by 5 bases; junction bases not matched to a gene: 9. The CDR3 contains 14 residues. CDR3 DNA: TGTGCCAGCGTCGACAGGGAATGGGATCAGCCCCAGCATTTT. This codes for CASVDREWDQPQHF.

The rearrangement links TRBV30 to TRBJ2-3, with D hard to call. The germline CDR1 and CDR2 sequences are GTSNPN and SVGIG (reference sequence). V was cut by 0 bases and J by 1 base, with 5 bases left in between. The CDR3 totals 13 residues. The chain's CDR3 is CAWSVSGTDTQYF. The CDR3 nucleotides read TGTGCCTGGAGTGTAAGCGGCACAGATACGCAGTATTTT.

The V and J genes are TRBV20-1 and TRBJ2-7; TRBD2 aligns across 12 bases. The CDR3 has 16 residues. Germline-derived CDR1 and CDR2 are DFQATT and SNEGSKA (reference sequence). V was clipped by 3 bases and J by 3 bases; unmatched bases: 9. The CDR3 nucleotides are TGCAGTGCTAGTGTCCTAGCGGGAGGGCCGCTCTACGAGCAGTACTTC. Translation gives CSASVLAGGPLYEQYF.

The chain has TRBV4-1 and TRBJ1-6, with D unresolved. The V gene's germline CDR1 is MGHRA and CDR2 YSYEKL. CDR3 length: 15 amino acids. V was cut by 4 bases and J by 7 bases, with 14 bases left in between. CDR3 residues: CASSLGPERNSPLHF. The CDR3 DNA is TGCGCCAGCAGCCTAGGACCGGAACGAAATTCACCCCTCCACTTT.

This clone was seen just once. The chain has TRBV11-2 and TRBJ1-2; tentative D call: TRBD1 (5 bases). Germline V lookup: CDR1 SGHAT, CDR2 FQNNGV. The CDR3 sequence is 17 residues long. Trimming took off 4 bases at V and 4 bases at J, with 22 bases between the two ends. The DNA for the CDR3 is TGTGCCAGCAGCTCTCCGTCATGGGGCCCTTCGTTCTATGGCTACACCTTC. This encodes CASSSPSWGPSFYGYTF.

The J gene is TRBJ2-5, the V gene TRBV18, with 7 nucleotides matching TRBD2. Germline V gene lookup returns CDR1 KGHSH and CDR2 LQKENI. V was clipped by 3 bases and J by 3 bases; unmatched bases: 10. CDR3 length equals 16 residues. CDR3 in amino acids: CASSPLAGGREETQYF. The CDR3 nucleotides read TGTGCCAGCTCACCCTTAGCGGGCGGGCGGGAAGAGACCCAGTACTTC.

This clone was picked up one time. The chain joins TRBV5-6 to TRBJ1-2; possible D gene TRBD1, 6 bases. Germline assignment: CDR1 SGHDT and CDR2 YYEEEE. The length of the CDR3 is 16 residues. V gave up 4 bases and J gave up 5 bases, with 21 bases separating them. CDR3 nucleotides: TGTGCCAGCAGCGGGTTGGGGCAGGGGCTTGGGTATGGCTACACCTTC. Translated: CASSGLGQGLGYGYTF.

The CDR3 DNA reads TGTGCCAGCAGTCAACAGACTAGCGGGGCCCTTGAGCAGTTCTTC. This gives the protein CASSQQTSGALEQFF. V is TRBV27 and J is TRBJ2-1, with 11 bases matching TRBD2. Germline lookup yields CDR1 MNHEY and CDR2 SMNVEV (reference sequence). This CDR3 is 15 amino acids long. J lost 9 bases, V lost 5 bases, and 9 bases had no gene match.

V is TRBV6-5 and J is TRBJ2-1, with 12 bases aligning to TRBD2. Per germline, CDR1 MNHEY and CDR2 SVGAGI. V lost 4 bases, J lost 4 bases, and 2 bases stayed unmatched. The CDR3 is 15 residues long. The CDR3 loop reads CASSWTSGEYNEQFF. In DNA, the CDR3 is TGTGCCAGCAGTTGGACTAGCGGGGAGTACAATGAGCAGTTCTTC.

This clone was counted a single time. The genes are TRBV30 and TRBJ1-5; TRBD1 matches 8 bases. Losses at the gene ends were 3 bases for V and 9 bases for J; bases not matched to a gene: 4. CDR1 is GTSNPN, CDR2 SVGIG, per germline (reference sequence). CDR3 length: 12 amino acids. Here the CDR3 reads CAWRVQGGPQHF. CDR3 coding DNA: TGTGCCTGGAGGGTACAGGGGGGGCCCCAGCATTTT.

The V gene is TRBV7-9, the J gene TRBJ1-2; 8 positions match TRBD1. CDR1 is SEHNR and CDR2 is FQNEAQ in the germline V gene (reference sequence). This CDR3 region has 15 residues. V lost 4 bases and J lost 4; bases outside the gene matches: 8. In DNA form, the CDR3 reads TGTGCCAGCAGCTCGCCGGGACAGGAAGCCTATGGCTACACCTTC. Translation: CASSSPGQEAYGYTF. The full variable domain, rest sourced from reference TRBV7-9 and TRBJ1-2, is DTGVSQNPRHKITKRGQNVTFRCDPISEHNRLYWYRQTLGQGPEFLTYFQNEAQLEKSRLLSDRFSAERPKGSFSTLEIQRTEQGDSAMYLCASSSPGQEAYGYTFGSGTRLTVV.

The CDR3 spells CASSDLVGGEAFF. The DNA of the CDR3 is TGTGCCAGCAGTGACTTGGTTGGGGGTGAAGCTTTCTTT. V is TRBV6-4 and J is TRBJ1-1; a possible D gene is TRBD1 (5 bases). The CDR3 is 13 amino acids. CDR1 and CDR2 (germline): MRHNA, SNTAGT. Trimming left V 1 base short and J 7 bases short, with 10 bases between.

V usage is TRBV7-6 and J usage is TRBJ2-2, with D perhaps TRBD1 or TRBD2 (5 bases each). The CDR3 spans 16 residues. CDR1 and CDR2 from the germline V gene are SGHVS and FNYEAQ. V was pared by 0 bases and J by 6 bases, with 14 bases between. The CDR3 DNA reads TGTGCCAGCAGCTTAGCAGGGGTGAGGGGCGCCGGGGAGCTGTTTTTT. Translating it yields CASSLAGVRGAGELFF. Combining the CDR3 with reference TRBV7-6 and TRBJ2-2 gives the whole variable domain GAGVSQSPRYKVTKRGQDVALRCDPISGHVSLYWYRQALGQGPEFLTYFNYEAQQDKSGLPNDRFSAERPEGSISTLTIQRTEQRDSAMYRCASSLAGVRGAGELFFGEGSRLTVL.

This rearrangement joins TRBV10-3 to TRBJ1-6; tentative D call: TRBD1 (5 bases). V was trimmed by 0 bases and J by 8 bases, leaving 14 bases between them. Germline values: CDR1 ENHRY, CDR2 SYGVKD. The CDR3 sequence is 16 residues long. The CDR3 spells CAISESRQGEDSPLHF. CDR3 nucleotides: TGTGCCATCAGTGAGTCGAGGCAGGGAGAGGATTCACCCCTCCACTTT.